These T cell receptor beta chains were read from a single sample in a study of T cell changes during pregnancy in multiple sclerosis. The repertoire was sequenced with immunoSEQ multiplex PCR; TCRdb's copy has only in-frame clones and lacks some. The sample records some 62,000 clones, around 93% being singletons. Sequencing used peripheral blood, obtained in the second trimester of pregnancy. Every receptor here comes from a female donor in good health, enrolled as a control in a pregnancy study. CDR3s include the opening cysteine and the closing phenylalanine or tryptophan. D genes are given only for firm matches. Part of the rows lack a size; the others show once, few, many or a class for expanded clones.

TRBV19,TRBD1,TRBJ2-1,NA,TGTGCCAGTAGTATGGGAAGGGACAGGGAGAATGAGCAGTTCTTC,CASSMGRDRENEQFF
TRBV27,NA,TRBJ2-7,NA,TGTGCCAGCAGTTCAACCGGGATCGGGACTTACGAGCAGTACTTC,CASSSTGIGTYEQYF
TRBV6-5,TRBD2,TRBJ2-1,NA,TGTGCCAGTAAAAGGGGACTAGCGGGAGGCAATGAGCAGTTCTTC,CASKRGLAGGNEQFF
TRBV5-6,NA,TRBJ1-1,NA,TGTGCCAGCAGCCGAAGGGGGGGGCTGAACACTGAAGCTTTCTTT,CASSRRGGLNTEAFF
TRBV4-1,NA,TRBJ2-4,NA,TGCGCCAGCAGCCAAGTTTTATCGAGAGGGAAAGCCAAAAACATTCAGTACTTC,CASSQVLSRGKAKNIQYF
TRBV6-5,TRBD1,TRBJ2-5,NA,TGTGCCAGTTCCGACCTGGGACAGAAACAAGAGACCCAGTACTTC,CASSDLGQKQETQYF
TRBV7-3,TRBD1,TRBJ2-2,NA,TGTGCCAGCAGCTCGGGGACAGGGTTCACCGGGGAGCTGTTTTTT,CASSSGTGFTGELFF
TRBV27,TRBD2,TRBJ2-1,NA,TGTGCCAGCAGTATCGAACTAGCGGGGGTTAATGAGCAGTTCTTC,CASSIELAGVNEQFF
TRBV28,NA,TRBJ1-3,NA,TGTGCCAGCAGTTTAGGAGGGGCCCGTTTTGGAAACACCATATATTTT,CASSLGGARFGNTIYF
TRBV5-1,TRBD2,TRBJ2-7,NA,TGCGCCAGCAGCACCGGGACTAGCGGGGACATCTACGAGCAGTACTTC,CASSTGTSGDIYEQYF
TRBV18,TRBD1,TRBJ2-3,NA,TGTGCCAGCTCACCGGACAGGGGGCTCACAGATACGCAGTATTTT,CASSPDRGLTDTQYF
TRBV7-9,TRBD2,TRBJ2-3,NA,TGTGCCAGCAGCCCCCAGTTACGGGTGGGGGGGAGCACAGATACGCAGTATTTT,CASSPQLRVGGSTDTQYF
TRBV9,TRBD1,TRBJ1-6,NA,TGTGCCAGCAGCCTCTCGGGGACAGGGACCGTGAGTTCACCCCTCCACTTT,CASSLSGTGTVSSPLHF
TRBV28,TRBD1,TRBJ2-7,once,TGTGCCAGCAGTCCCGGGACAGGTTTCTCCTACGAGCAGTACTTC,CASSPGTGFSYEQYF
TRBV5-1,NA,TRBJ1-2,NA,TGCGCCAGCAGCTCGGGACTGCCTGTTGGTGGCTACACCTTC,CASSSGLPVGGYTF
TRBV27,NA,TRBJ2-7,NA,TGTGCCAGCAGTTTATCGTTCGCCTACGAGCAGTACTTC,CASSLSFAYEQYF
TRBV20-1,NA,TRBJ2-7,NA,TGCAGTGCTAGATTCGCCTACGAGCAGTACTTC,CSARFAYEQYF
TRBV7-2,TRBD2,TRBJ2-7,NA,TGTGCCAGCAGCATCACTAGCGATTTCGGCTACGAGCAGTACTTC,CASSITSDFGYEQYF
TRBV5-1,TRBD2,TRBJ2-3,once,TGCGCCAGCAGCTTGGTTGGGCTAGCGGCAGATACGCAGTATTTT,CASSLVGLAADTQYF
TRBV11-2,TRBD1,TRBJ1-1,NA,TGTGCCAGCAGCTCCGACAGGGGAACTGAAGCTTTCTTT,CASSSDRGTEAFF
TRBV19,NA,TRBJ1-1,NA,TGTGCCAGTAGTATAGACGTGGAGGATGACACTGAAGCTTTCTTT,CASSIDVEDDTEAFF
TRBV7-3,NA,TRBJ2-1,NA,TGTGCCAGCAGCTTAAGTTGGTCTGAGGTCAATGAGCAGTTCTTC,CASSLSWSEVNEQFF
TRBV9,NA,TRBJ1-4,NA,TGTGCCAGCAGCGTAGATGGCTCCCCAATGGAAAAACTGTTTTTT,CASSVDGSPMEKLFF
TRBV6-6,TRBD1,TRBJ2-1,NA,TGTGCCAGCATCGCACCGGGACAGGGCCTCTACAATGAGCAGTTCTTC,CASIAPGQGLYNEQFF
TRBV5-6,TRBD1,TRBJ1-4,few,TGTGCCAGCAGCTTGGCGGGACAGACTAATGAAAAACTGTTTTTT,CASSLAGQTNEKLFF
TRBV7-9,NA,TRBJ1-1,NA,TGTGCTGGGGGGACCCTACTGAACACTGAAGCTTTCTTT,CAGGTLLNTEAFF
TRBV21-1,NA,TRBJ2-7,NA,TGTGCCAGCAGCAAAAGGGAGACTAGCAAGACCTACGAGCAGTACTTC,CASSKRETSKTYEQYF
TRBV27,NA,TRBJ1-6,NA,TGTGCCAGCACCCCCAGGGGTTTCAATTCACCCCTCCACTTT,CASTPRGFNSPLHF
TRBV9,NA,TRBJ2-2,NA,TGTGCCAGCAGCGTAGAGTGGGGGCCTAACACCGGGGAGCTGTTTTTT,CASSVEWGPNTGELFF
TRBV6-1,NA,TRBJ2-4,once,TGTGCCAGCAATAATGGGAGGAACATTCAGTACTTC,CASNNGRNIQYF
TRBV27,TRBD1,TRBJ1-2,NA,TGTGCCAGCAGTTTTAATCGCCAGGGGGCTCTTGGCTACACCTTC,CASSFNRQGALGYTF
TRBV15,NA,TRBJ1-4,NA,TGTGCCACCAGCAGAGGGGTCGGGTCTAATGAAAAACTGTTTTTT,CATSRGVGSNEKLFF
TRBV29-1,TRBD2,TRBJ2-3,NA,TGCAGCGTTGCCCGACTAGCGGGAGGGAAGGATACGCAGTATTTT,CSVARLAGGKDTQYF
TRBV4-1,NA,TRBJ2-1,NA,TGCGCCAGCAGCCGCCTCAGGGTCGACAATGAGCAGTTCTTC,CASSRLRVDNEQFF
TRBV4-2,NA,TRBJ2-1,NA,TGTGCCAGCAGCCGAGAAGAGACAAGCTACAATGAGCAGTTCTTC,CASSREETSYNEQFF
TRBV18,NA,TRBJ1-2,once,TGTGCCAGCTCACCACCGGGGCAGCCCTCGCTCTACACCTTC,CASSPPGQPSLYTF
TRBV19,NA,TRBJ1-1,NA,TGTGCCAGTAGTTTTCGGGGGAACACTGAAGCTTTCTTT,CASSFRGNTEAFF
TRBV5-6,NA,TRBJ2-7,NA,TGTGCCAGCAGCTTTGATCAGGGCTACTACGAGCAGTACTTC,CASSFDQGYYEQYF
TRBV18,NA,TRBJ1-1,NA,TGTGCCAGCTCACCACGTAAAGACATGAACACTGAAGCTTTCTTT,CASSPRKDMNTEAFF
TRBV28,TRBD2,TRBJ2-1,NA,TGTGCCAGCAGTTTATCGGGACTAGGGGCCCTCTGGGAGCAGTTCTTC,CASSLSGLGALWEQFF
TRBV11-3,TRBD2,TRBJ2-1,NA,TGTGCCAGCAGCCTCAGGACTAGCGGGTACAATGAGCAGTTCTTC,CASSLRTSGYNEQFF
TRBV7-3,NA,TRBJ2-1,NA,TGTGCCAGCAGCTTTACCGGGGGCAATGAGCAGTTCTTC,CASSFTGGNEQFF
TRBV15,NA,TRBJ2-7,once,TGTGCCACCAGCAGAGAGATTGGGGGGTCCTACGAGCAGTACTTC,CATSREIGGSYEQYF
TRBV5-1,NA,TRBJ1-2,once,TGCGCCAGCAGCTTGGAATCCGAGAACTATGGCTACACCTTC,CASSLESENYGYTF
TRBV18,NA,TRBJ1-1,NA,TGTGCCAGCTCACCAGGTCAGGGCGAAGCTTTCTTT,CASSPGQGEAFF